The 23 T cell receptor beta chains listed next were all sequenced from one sample in a study of T cells in Graves' hyperthyroidism and ophthalmopathy. The TCR beta CDR3 regions underwent amplification using RNA transcripts as the source. The TCR CDR3 was amplified in a first-round RT-PCR using the HTBI primer set. TCRdb reprocessed the multiplex PCR reads with MiXCR, giving one entry per CDR3 protein. The sample records 500,000 to 550,000 distinct CDR3 sequences, around 20% being singletons. Sequenced: blood. These receptor sequences come from a man aged 18 to 29 with Graves' hyperthyroidism.

The chain links TRBV20-1 to TRBJ2-4, with no clear D. The CDR3 length is 14 residues. Trimming left V 7 bases short and J 0 bases short, with 13 bases between. In germline, CDR1 is DFQATT, CDR2 SNEGSKA (reference sequence). CDR3 loop: CSVPPRLAKNIQYF. The DNA for the CDR3 is TGCAGTGTGCCGCCGAGGTTAGCCAAAAACATTCAGTACTTC.

Written as DNA, the CDR3 is TGTGCCAGCAGTCCAACCGGGACGGCGAATTACGAGCAGTACTTC. Translated, it gives CASSPTGTANYEQYF. The chain has TRBV27 and TRBJ2-7, with D perhaps matching TRBD1 or TRBD2 (5 bases each). This CDR3 has 15 amino acids. Trimming took 5 bases from V and 4 from J, leaving 18 bases between them. Germline V CDR1 and CDR2: MNHEY, SMNVEV (reference sequence).

This chain connects TRBV28 to TRBJ1-2, with D tentatively TRBD1 (6 bases). V was shortened by 7 bases and J by 3 bases, with 30 bases between the two germline ends. CDR1 is MDHEN, CDR2 SYDVKM, per germline. CDR3 length: 19 residues. This CDR3 reads CASTLEAQGNTWWDYGYTF. CDR3 DNA: TGTGCCAGCACCTTGGAGGCTCAGGGGAACACTTGGTGGGACTATGGCTACACCTTC.

This clonotype was recorded at least ten times. The V call is TRBV7-8, the J call TRBJ2-7; the D gene is possibly TRBD1 (7 bases). V was trimmed by 5 bases and J by 6 bases, leaving 17 bases between them. The CDR3 spans 14 residues. CDR1 is SGHVS and CDR2 is FQNEAQ in the germline V gene. The CDR3 protein is CASSPGGLGGEQYF. CDR3 coding DNA: TGTGCCAGCAGCCCAGGGGGACTCGGGGGCGAGCAGTACTTC.

This clonotype was recorded many times. The chain links TRBV15 to TRBJ1-2; the D gene is possibly TRBD1 (5 bases). CDR1 LNHNV and CDR2 YYDKDF come from the germline V gene (reference sequence). This CDR3 region has 14 residues. Trimming pared 0 bases from V and 6 bases from J, leaving 11 bases between. The CDR3 DNA reads TGTGCCACCAGCAGAGACAGGGTAGGGGATGGCTACACCTTC. It specifies CATSRDRVGDGYTF.

This clonotype was recorded at least ten times. The J gene is TRBJ1-1, the V gene TRBV5-1; D remains ambiguous. Trimming stripped 2 bases from V and 1 base from J, with 6 bases between. CDR1 and CDR2 (germline): SGHRS, YFSETQ. The CDR3 contains 13 residues. The CDR3 DNA sequence: TGCGCCAGCAGCTTTATTGAGAACACTGAAGCTTTCTTT. Translation gives CASSFIENTEAFF.

Only a few counts were recorded for this clonotype. One end of the junction varies from germline; a read error may be responsible. The rearrangement links TRBV6-1 to TRBJ2-7; 10 bases map to TRBD1. The CDR3 spans 19 residues. Per germline, CDR1 MNHNS and CDR2 SASEGT. CDR3 residues: CASSEGWDRGLRISYEQYF. The CDR3 region has the DNA TGTGCCAGCAGCGAAGGATGGGACAGGGGTCTGCGGATCTCCTACGAGCAGTACTTC.

There are many counts of this clonotype. The chain has TRBV6-1 and TRBJ2-2; weak D call: TRBD2 (6 bases). The CDR3 covers 14 residues. The V and J ends lost 11 bases and 2 bases respectively, with 15 bases between them. The germline gives CDR1 MNHNS, CDR2 SASEGT. As DNA, the CDR3 is TGTGCCGGCCAGCGACTAGTTAACACCGGGGAGCTGTTTTTT. This gives the protein CAGQRLVNTGELFF.

This clonotype came up many times. The chain is built from TRBV30 and TRBJ2-7; D not resolved. Trimming removed 2 bases from V and 0 bases from J, with 11 bases in between. The germline CDR1 and CDR2 sequences are GTSNPN and SVGIG (reference sequence). There are 14 residues in the CDR3. In DNA, the CDR3 is TGTGCCTGGAGTCCAACAGCAAACTCCTACGAGCAGTACTTC. As protein: CAWSPTANSYEQYF.

Many counts were recorded for this clonotype. Given a much more abundant clone one base away, this may be a read error. The V gene is TRBV12-3 or TRBV12-4, the J gene TRBJ1-1, with D unresolved. V gave up 2 bases and J gave up 4 bases, with 2 bases separating them. There are 11 residues in the CDR3. This CDR3 is CASSLITEAFF. The CDR3 DNA reads TGTGCCAGCAGTTTAATCACTGAAGCTTTCTTT.

This clonotype was counted at least ten times. The chain joins TRBV6-5 to TRBJ2-7, with D possibly being TRBD1 (6 bases). The CDR3 consists of 12 residues. Germline-derived CDR1 and CDR2 are MNHEY and SVGAGI. Deletions cut 7 bases from V and 5 bases from J, with 12 bases between. The CDR3 sequence is CASKTGLNEQYF. The CDR3 bases are TGTGCCAGCAAAACAGGGCTCAACGAGCAGTACTTC.

This clonotype was seen just once. V is TRBV19 and J is TRBJ1-5, with 8 bases lining up with TRBD1. The J segment lost 7 bases and the V segment lost 0 bases, leaving 2 bases of the junction unmatched. CDR1 and CDR2 (germline): LNHDA, SQIVND (reference sequence). This CDR3 is 14 amino acids long. CDR3 amino acids: CASSIEDRVQPQHF. DNA for the CDR3: TGTGCCAGTAGTATAGAGGACAGGGTACAGCCCCAGCATTTT.

This clonotype was seen repeatedly, ten times or more. The chain uses TRBV6-1 and TRBJ1-5; perhaps TRBD1 as D (6 bases). V gave up 1 base and J gave up 4 bases, with 11 bases separating them. Germline V gene lookup returns CDR1 MNHNS and CDR2 SASEGT. The CDR3 covers 15 residues. The CDR3 nucleotides read TGTGCCAGCAGTGAAGGGCGACAGGAGAATCAGCCCCAGCATTTT. It yields the protein CASSEGRQENQPQHF.

This clonotype was seen a handful of times. The chain is built from TRBV10-3 and TRBJ2-7, with TRBD1 identical over 9 bases. Germline V gene lookup returns CDR1 ENHRY and CDR2 SYGVKD. V dropped 6 bases and J dropped 2; count of bases not matched to a gene: 5. This CDR3 spans 14 amino acids. The DNA of the CDR3 is TGTGCCATCAGGGGACAGGGTAAGCCCTACGAGCAGTACTTC. Translation: CAIRGQGKPYEQYF.

The J gene is TRBJ2-1, the V gene TRBV11-2; 10 nucleotides align to TRBD2. CDR1 is SGHAT, CDR2 FQNNGV, per germline. V shed 5 bases, J shed 3 bases, and the junction held 10 bases outside the gene matches. The CDR3 totals 17 residues. CDR3 coding DNA: TGTGCCAGCAGCGAAAGCAGACTAGCGGGCCTCTACAATGAGCAGTTCTTC. It encodes CASSESRLAGLYNEQFF.

A word on this clonotype: At one boundary the junction diverges from the germline segment, which might be a read error. V gene TRBV10-3 combines with J gene TRBJ1-2; 11 positions agree with TRBD1. Per the germline V gene, CDR1 is ENHRY and CDR2 is SYGVKD. CDR3 length: 16 amino acids. Here the CDR3 reads CASSESGQGANYGYTF. CDR3 sequence (DNA): TGTGCCAGCAGTGAGTCGGGACAGGGGGCTAACTATGGCTACACCTTC.

The chain uses TRBV2 and TRBJ2-7; 8 bases line up with TRBD1. V dropped 6 bases and J dropped 13; count of bases not matched to a gene: 5. The CDR3 is made up of 10 amino acids. CDR1 and CDR2 from the germline V gene are SNHLY and FYNNEI. CDR3 protein: CASSSDRAYF. Written as DNA, the CDR3 is TGTGCCAGCAGCTCGGACAGGGCATACTTC.

With regard to this clonotype: Because it lacks the conserved phenylalanine or tryptophan at the end, this CDR3 is likely a read error. It is unclear where the CDR3 begins or ends on the DNA, so no DNA is shown, and the CDR3 is as TCRdb lists it. This chain connects TRBV20-1 to TRBJ1-5. Per the germline V gene, CDR1 is DFQATT and CDR2 is SNEGSKA (reference sequence). The CDR3 numbers 13 amino acids, ends counted. CDR3 region: CSASGGSNQPQQL.

The chain links TRBV7-6 to TRBJ2-2, with a tentative D call TRBD1 (6 bases). Germline V CDR1 and CDR2: SGHVS, FNYEAQ. This CDR3 region has 16 residues. The V end lost 0 bases, the J end lost 6 bases, and 14 bases lay between the germline ends. This chain's CDR3 is CASSLADPGVAGELFF. CDR3 nucleotide sequence: TGTGCCAGCAGCTTAGCGGACCCAGGGGTAGCCGGGGAGCTGTTTTTT.

This sequence joins TRBV6-1 and TRBJ1-2; maybe TRBD1 (6 bases). The CDR3 is 18 residues long. Germline V gene sequence: CDR1 MNHNS, CDR2 SASEGT. The V end lost 1 base, the J end lost 0 bases, and 18 bases lay between the germline ends. CDR3 nucleotides: TGTGCCAGCAGTGAAGACGGGACACCGAAACCCTCTAACTATGGCTACACCTTC. Protein: CASSEDGTPKPSNYGYTF.

This clonotype was seen many times. The chain is built from TRBV5-6 and TRBJ2-7; 13 nucleotides match TRBD2. V shed 8 bases and J 2 bases; nucleotides not matched to a gene: 10. This CDR3 has 16 amino acids. Germline loops: CDR1 SGHDT, CDR2 YYEEEE. The CDR3 DNA is TGTGCCAGTAAGTCGACTAGCGGGGGGCATACCTACGAGCAGTACTTC. Translating gives CASKSTSGGHTYEQYF.

This clonotype occurred many times. The chain combines TRBV6-2 or TRBV6-3 with TRBJ1-2, with a possible D match to TRBD1 (6 bases). Trimming shortened V by 5 bases and J by 4 bases, and 17 bases separated the two germline ends. The germline V gene has CDR1 MNHEY and CDR2 SVGEGT. The CDR3 totals 15 residues. The CDR3 sequence is CASSHPGAASYGYTF. The CDR3 DNA sequence: TGTGCCAGCAGTCACCCGGGGGCCGCCAGCTATGGCTACACCTTC.

At least ten counts were recorded for this clonotype. The J gene is TRBJ1-5, the V gene TRBV15; tentatively, D is TRBD1 (5 bases). Deletions cut 0 bases from V and 4 bases from J, with 7 bases between. The CDR3 is 14 amino acids. The V gene's germline CDR1 is LNHNV and CDR2 YYDKDF (reference sequence). The CDR3 loop is CATSRETGNQPQHF. CDR3 in DNA: TGTGCCACCAGCAGAGAAACAGGAAATCAGCCCCAGCATTTT.